What follows are 24 T cell receptor beta chains derived from one specimen sequenced in a study of neurological immune-mediated disorders. Time point indicated: longitudinal time-point 1 (baseline). Each CDR3 protein gets one entry after TCRdb re-called the 5' RACE reads with MiXCR. This table holds approximately 46,000 distinct CDR3 sequences, 9% to 10% found once. The sample was PBMCs. Every receptor here comes from a woman between 40 and 55 years old in good health.

This clonotype was detected ten times or more. V and J are TRBV7-2 and TRBJ2-7; D is possibly TRBD1 or TRBD2 (5 bases each). The CDR3 length is 17 residues. Germline CDR1 and CDR2: SGHTA and FQGNSA. V shed 3 bases and J shed 3 bases, with 21 bases lying between them. The CDR3: CASSLGAGTLVFYEQYF. For the CDR3, the DNA is TGTGCCAGCAGCTTGGGCGCAGGGACGCTAGTTTTCTACGAGCAGTACTTC.

The chain carries TRBV20-1 and TRBJ1-2; 7 nucleotides line up with TRBD1. CDR1 and CDR2 (germline): DFQATT, SNEGSKA (reference sequence). The CDR3 totals 13 residues. J was trimmed by 1 base and V by 5 bases; bases with no gene match: 4. The CDR3 DNA follows: TGCAGTGCTCGACAGGGTTTTAACTATGGCTACACCTTC. It encodes CSARQGFNYGYTF.

This clonotype was observed a few times. The V and J genes are TRBV12-5 and TRBJ1-2; D gene unclear. This CDR3 spans 15 amino acids. CDR1 is LGHNT, CDR2 FRNRAP, per germline. V lost 4 bases to trimming and J lost 7 bases, with 19 bases between them. CDR3 in amino acids: CASGSPAGVVSGYTF. CDR3 bases: TGTGCTAGTGGTTCCCCGGCCGGGGTCGTTAGTGGCTACACCTTC.

This clonotype was seen at least ten times. The genes are TRBV12-3 or TRBV12-4 and TRBJ1-2; no clear D gene. CDR3 length: 13 amino acids. The V end lost 6 bases, the J end lost 3 bases, and 11 bases lay between the germline ends. CDR3 sequence: CASRDGLDYGYTF. DNA for the CDR3: TGTGCCAGCAGGGACGGCCTAGACTATGGCTACACCTTC.

This clonotype has at least ten counts. The chain carries TRBV5-1 and TRBJ1-6; perhaps TRBD1 as D (5 bases). The CDR3 contains 17 residues. V lost 5 bases and J 8 bases, leaving 23 bases between the germline ends. Germline lookup yields CDR1 SGHRS and CDR2 YFSETQ. As DNA, the CDR3 is TGCGCCAGCAGTACAGTTGGGGCCACGACTCCGGATTCACCCCTCCACTTT. Translated, it gives CASSTVGATTPDSPLHF. The variable domain in full, with the rest retrieved from reference TRBV5-1 and TRBJ1-6, is KAGVTQTPRYLIKTRGQQVTLSCSPISGHRSVSWYQQTPGQGLQFLFEYFSETQRNKGNFPGRFSGRQFSNSRSEMNVSTLELGDSALYLCASSTVGATTPDSPLHFGNGTRLTVT.

Many counts were recorded for this clonotype. The chain uses TRBV7-2 and TRBJ2-1, with TRBD1 as a possible D gene (5 bases). The V and J ends lost 1 base and 9 bases respectively, with 7 bases between them. There are 12 residues in the CDR3. Germline CDR1 and CDR2: SGHTA and FQGNSA. CDR3 sequence (DNA): TGTGCCAGCAGCTTAGTTAGGGGTGAGCAGTTCTTC. It translates to CASSLVRGEQFF.

The sample holds many counts of this clonotype. The chain uses TRBV7-3 and TRBJ2-7, with D tentatively TRBD1 (7 bases). Trimming removed 4 bases from V and 3 bases from J, with 25 bases in between. The CDR3 covers 18 residues. Germline values: CDR1 SGHTA, CDR2 FQGTGA. CDR3 region: CASSSPRDSDGSYYEQYF. For the CDR3, the DNA is TGTGCCAGCAGCTCACCCCGGGACAGCGACGGGAGTTACTACGAGCAGTACTTC.

Regarding this clonotype: Germline and junction disagree at one end, which may indicate a read error. The chain is built from TRBV6-2 or TRBV6-3 and TRBJ1-1; a possible D gene is TRBD1 (6 bases). CDR3 length equals 13 residues. Germline lookup yields CDR1 MNHEY and CDR2 SVGEGT. The CDR3, as DNA: TGTGTCAGCAGTTACAATGGGGGCACTGAAGGTTTCTTT. Encoded protein: CVSSYNGGTEGFF.

This clonotype was observed at least ten times. At one of its ends the junction is not consistent with the germline gene, which may arise from a read error. The chain employs TRBV14 and TRBJ1-2, with a weak D call TRBD1 (6 bases). There are 13 residues in the CDR3. Germline V gives CDR1 SGHDN, CDR2 FVKESK. The CDR3 region is CPSSQVQGRGYTF. For the CDR3, the DNA is TGTCCCAGCAGCCAAGTTCAGGGGAGAGGCTACACCTTC.

The table lists this clonotype with many counts. The chain combines TRBV18 with TRBJ2-5; weak D call: TRBD1 (5 bases). Trimming shortened V by 2 bases and J by 0 bases, and 7 bases separated the two germline ends. The V gene's germline CDR1 is KGHSH and CDR2 LQKENI. This CDR3 has 14 residues. CDR3 region: CASSPVRDQETQYF. CDR3 DNA: TGTGCCAGCTCACCAGTCAGGGACCAAGAGACCCAGTACTTC.

There are many counts of this clonotype. The chain joins TRBV27 to TRBJ1-5; the match to TRBD1 covers 8 bases. CDR1 and CDR2 (germline): MNHEY, SMNVEV (reference sequence). J lost 1 base, V lost 1 base, and 9 bases had no gene match. The CDR3 is 18 amino acids. CDR3 nucleotide sequence: TGTGCCAGCAGTTTATGGTGGACAGGGATGCGCAGCAATCAGCCCCAGCATTTT. It specifies CASSLWWTGMRSNQPQHF.

This clonotype occurred many times. The genes are TRBV10-2 and TRBJ1-1; D might be TRBD1 (5 bases). V dropped 2 bases and J dropped 5 bases, with 9 bases sitting between them. This CDR3 has 13 amino acids. Germline V CDR1 and CDR2: WSHSY, SAAADI. The CDR3 is CASSEGGLTEAFF. CDR3 sequence (DNA): TGCGCCAGCAGTGAGGGGGGTTTAACTGAAGCTTTCTTT.

This clonotype was seen repeatedly, ten times or more. The V call is TRBV6-5, the J call TRBJ1-1; weak D call: TRBD1 (5 bases). The CDR3 is 12 residues long. The V end was cut by 10 bases, the J end by 2 bases, with 11 bases between. Germline-derived CDR1 and CDR2 are MNHEY and SVGAGI. The CDR3, as DNA: TGTGCCACCAGGGATTCCAACACTGAAGCTTTCTTT. The encoded protein is CATRDSNTEAFF.

This clonotype has ten or more counts. The chain is built from TRBV6-2 or TRBV6-3 and TRBJ2-1, with D possibly TRBD1 on 5 matching bases. V lost 7 bases and J lost 5, with 24 bases in between. Per the germline V gene, CDR1 is MNHEY and CDR2 is SVGEGT. The CDR3 totals 17 residues. CDR3 sequence: CASKSHGAGALDNEQFF. The CDR3 DNA is TGTGCCAGCAAATCCCACGGAGCTGGGGCCCTTGACAATGAGCAGTTCTTC.

This clonotype was found many times. This rearrangement joins TRBV9 to TRBJ1-1; weak D call: TRBD1 (5 bases). V was cut by 2 bases and J by 8 bases, with 25 bases left in between. The CDR3 extends over 17 amino acids. CDR1 and CDR2 from the germline V gene are SGDLS and YYNGEE. DNA for the CDR3: TGTGCCAGCAGCGTTGAGACAGAACCTAAACGGAGCGAGGAAGCTTTCTTT. Residues: CASSVETEPKRSEEAFF. Full variable domain (missing parts from reference TRBV9 and TRBJ1-1): DSGVTQTPKHLITATGQRVTLRCSPRSGDLSVYWYQQSLDQGLQFLIQYYNGEERAKGNILERFSAQQFPDLHSELNLSSLELGDSALYFCASSVETEPKRSEEAFFGQGTRLTVV.

This clonotype was counted ten times or more. The chain is built from TRBV7-2 and TRBJ2-1, with a tentative D call TRBD2 (6 bases). V gave up 8 bases and J gave up 10 bases, with 9 bases separating them. Germline lookup yields CDR1 SGHTA and CDR2 FQGNSA. The length of the CDR3 is 10 residues. The DNA of the CDR3 is TGTGCCAGCGGGGCGGGGGAGCAGTTCTTC. Translated: CASGAGEQFF. Supplemented by reference TRBV7-2 and TRBJ2-1, the full variable domain reads GAGVSQSPSNKVTEKGKDVELRCDPISGHTALYWYRQSLGQGLEFLIYFQGNSAPDKSGLPSDRFSAERTGGSVSTLTIQRTQQEDSAVYLCASGAGEQFFGPGTRLTVL.

The table lists this clonotype with many counts. The chain combines TRBV4-1 with TRBJ2-7; D may be TRBD2 (6 bases). The CDR3 length is 14 residues. Trimming took off 0 bases at V and 2 bases at J, with 8 bases between the two ends. Germline-derived CDR1 and CDR2 are MGHRA and YSYEKL. In DNA form, the CDR3 reads TGCGCCAGCAGCCAAGAGGGGGGAGCCTACGAGCAGTACTTC. This gives the protein CASSQEGGAYEQYF.

This clonotype came up many times. The chain recombines TRBV5-1 with TRBJ1-5; no clear D. CDR3 length: 15 residues. Trimming cost V 3 bases and J 0 bases, with 10 bases left between them. Per the germline V gene, CDR1 is SGHRS and CDR2 is YFSETQ. The CDR3: CASSSYGDSNQPQHF. In nucleotides, the CDR3 is TGCGCCAGCAGCTCGTACGGGGATAGCAATCAGCCCCAGCATTTT.

Notes on this clonotype: This may come from a read error, since a much larger clone is one base off. The chain has TRBV5-5 and TRBJ2-5; D is perhaps TRBD2 (7 bases). The V gene's germline CDR1 is SGHKS and CDR2 YYEKEE (reference sequence). The CDR3 extends over 15 amino acids. The V and J ends lost 6 bases and 1 base respectively, with 16 bases between them. The CDR3 sequence is CASIRRGGGQETQYF. The CDR3 DNA reads as TGTGCCAGCATCCGAAGAGGGGGGGGCCAAGAGACCCAGTACTTC.

Written as DNA, the CDR3 is TGTGCAAACAGCTCCCCCGACGGGTTTAGGGGCTACACCTTC. It encodes CANSSPDGFRGYTF. The chain has TRBV7-2 and TRBJ1-2; D remains ambiguous. The V gene's germline CDR1 is SGHTA and CDR2 FQGNSA. This CDR3 region has 14 residues. The full variable domain, with the rest looked up from reference TRBV7-2 and TRBJ1-2, is GAGVSQSPSNKVTEKGKDVELRCDPISGHTALYWYRQSLGQGLEFLIYFQGNSAPDKSGLPSDRFSAERTGGSVSTLTIQRTQQEDSAVYLCANSSPDGFRGYTFGSGTRLTVV.

In its sample, this clonotype was seen many times. The chain recombines TRBV4-3 with TRBJ1-6; 10 positions match TRBD1. From germline, CDR1 is LGHNA and CDR2 YSLEER. With V trimmed by 5 bases and J by 5 bases, 6 bases remained unmatched. The CDR3 is 16 residues long. The CDR3 reads CASSYGTGVNNSPLHF. The CDR3 nucleotides read TGCGCCAGCAGCTACGGGACAGGGGTTAATAATTCACCCCTCCACTTT.

This clonotype was seen many times. The chain is built from TRBV15 and TRBJ1-1; no clear D gene. The CDR3 extends over 14 amino acids. Germline assignment: CDR1 LNHNV and CDR2 YYDKDF (reference sequence). Deletions cut 0 bases from V and 1 base from J, with 6 bases between. The CDR3 loop reads CATSREQKNTEAFF. The CDR3 nucleotides read TGTGCCACCAGCAGAGAACAGAAGAACACTGAAGCTTTCTTT.

The chain recombines TRBV11-1 with TRBJ2-7; D unresolved. The CDR3 contains 15 residues. Germline V gene data show CDR1 as SGHAT and CDR2 as FQDESV (reference sequence). The ends were cut back, 3 bases at V and 2 bases at J, with 14 bases in the middle. The CDR3 DNA is TGTGCCAGCAGCTTTGATTACGGCTTTACCTACGAGCAGTACTTC. Its translation is CASSFDYGFTYEQYF.

This clonotype was seen at least ten times. The V gene is TRBV2, the J gene TRBJ2-5; 10 bases align to TRBD2. The CDR3 runs to 13 residues. From germline, CDR1 is SNHLY and CDR2 FYNNEI. J was trimmed by 4 bases and V by 6 bases; bases with no gene match: 2. DNA for the CDR3: TGTGCCAGCAGAGGGACTAGCGCAGAGACCCAGTACTTC. Translation: CASRGTSAETQYF.